Sequencing of this T cell receptor beta chain was carried out in a study of cytomegalovirus exposure and HLA in healthy donors. Study-level information: Tens of millions of unique TCRs, all from HLA-typed donors, were included in an early release of the data. Study findings and constraints: Analysis was performed later, and it showed HLA-associated TCR beta chains to be more clonally expanded than equally common others.

Germline CDR1 and CDR2: SNHLY and FYNNEI. Trimming pared 3 bases from V and 4 bases from J, leaving 13 bases between. CDR3 size: 15 residues. The PCR made use of 60 Vbeta and 13 Jbeta primers. Method: immunoSEQ multiplex PCR; TCRdb's copy keeps in-frame clones and lacks some. The sample has 150,000 to 200,000 clones; around four fifths are singletons. A note on this clone: The antigen is undetermined.

V usage is TRBV2 and J usage is TRBJ1-5; D call uncertain. The sequence derives from a woman between 18 and 30 years old in good health and CMV-seronegative. The sample was PBMCs. This CDR3 reads CASSEAAETNQPQHF. In DNA, the CDR3 is TGTGCCAGCAGTGAGGCGGCAGAAACTAATCAGCCCCAGCATTTT. Full variable domain (remainder filled in from reference TRBV2 and TRBJ1-5): EPEVTQTPSHQVTQMGQEVILRCVPISNHLYFYWYRQILGQKVEFLVSFYNNEISEKSEIFDDQFSVERPDGSNFTLKIRSTKLEDSAMYFCASSEAAETNQPQHFGDGTRLSIL.